This paragraph covers one T cell receptor (beta chain) sequence. What it binds is unknown. The V and J ends lost 3 bases and 6 bases, in that order; junction bases with no gene match: 7. This CDR3 spans 14 amino acids. The sample originates from a study of T-cell reconstitution after alpha-beta-depleted transplantation in children. The TCRbeta library was prepared with unique molecular identifiers. Using its own MiXCR run on the PCR reads, TCRdb lists one record per CDR3 protein. The profile covers 700,000 to 950,000 distinct CDR3 sequences, with around 17% appearing a single time and around 5.3% taken by the ten largest. Whole-study results and caveats: A year had passed since transplant, and T-cell counts and diversity by then came mostly from newly produced T cells.

The receptor's source is a male patient younger than 18 who had a stem cell transplant for acute lymphoblastic leukemia, so the T cells may come from the graft donor. J is TRBJ2-7 and V is TRBV12-3 or TRBV12-4, with TRBD1 identical over 8 bases. The material was PBMCs, mostly from graft donor cells, obtained 360 days after TCRalphabeta/CD19-depleted stem cell transplant. The CDR3 sequence is CASSLRQGASEQYF. DNA of the CDR3: TGTGCCAGCAGTTTGCGTCAGGGGGCGAGCGAGCAGTACTTC.